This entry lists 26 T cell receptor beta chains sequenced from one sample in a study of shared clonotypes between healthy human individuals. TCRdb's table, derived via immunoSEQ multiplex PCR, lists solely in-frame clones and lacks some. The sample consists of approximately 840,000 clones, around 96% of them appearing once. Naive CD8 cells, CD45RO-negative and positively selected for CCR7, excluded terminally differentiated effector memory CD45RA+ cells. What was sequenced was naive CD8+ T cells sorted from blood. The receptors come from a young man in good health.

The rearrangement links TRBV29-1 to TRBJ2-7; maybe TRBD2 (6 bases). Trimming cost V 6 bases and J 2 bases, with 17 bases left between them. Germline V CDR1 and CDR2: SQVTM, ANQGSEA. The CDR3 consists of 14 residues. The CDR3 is CSVFVGGAPYEQYF. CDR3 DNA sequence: TGCAGCGTATTTGTCGGCGGGGCCCCCTACGAGCAGTACTTC.

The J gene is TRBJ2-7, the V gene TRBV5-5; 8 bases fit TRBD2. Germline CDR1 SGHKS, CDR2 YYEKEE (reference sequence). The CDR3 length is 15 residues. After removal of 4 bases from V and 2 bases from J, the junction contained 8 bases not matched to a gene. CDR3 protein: CASSPWREEAYEQYF. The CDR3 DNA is TGTGCCAGCAGCCCATGGCGGGAGGAGGCCTACGAGCAGTACTTC. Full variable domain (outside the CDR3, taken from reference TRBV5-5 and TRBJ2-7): DAGVTQSPTHLIKTRGQQVTLRCSPISGHKSVSWYQQVLGQGPQFIFQYYEKEERGRGNFPDRFSARQFPNYSSELNVNALLLGDSALYLCASSPWREEAYEQYFGPGTRLTVT.

The chain's CDR3 is CASSISAGNTEAFF. Here the CDR3 DNA reads TGTGCCAGTAGTATCTCGGCTGGGAACACTGAAGCTTTCTTT. This sequence joins TRBV19 and TRBJ1-1; D is unresolved. Germline CDR1 reads LNHDA; CDR2 reads SQIVND (reference sequence). This CDR3 spans 14 amino acids. The V gene lost 3 bases and the J gene lost 1 base, with 9 bases spanning the gap.

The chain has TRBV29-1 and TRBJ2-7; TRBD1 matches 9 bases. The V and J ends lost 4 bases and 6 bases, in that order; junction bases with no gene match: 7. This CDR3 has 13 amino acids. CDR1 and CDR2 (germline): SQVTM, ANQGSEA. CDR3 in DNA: TGCAGCGTTGTCTCCGGGACAGGGACCGAGCAGTACTTC. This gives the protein CSVVSGTGTEQYF.

CDR3 sequence reads: CASSAGAGGPTYEQYF. The CDR3 region has the DNA TGTGCCAGCAGCGCCGGAGCGGGAGGACCAACCTACGAGCAGTACTTC. This chain joins TRBV9 and TRBJ2-7; 9 positions agree with TRBD2. This CDR3 spans 16 amino acids. Per the germline V gene, CDR1 is SGDLS and CDR2 is YYNGEE. V trimming: 3 bases; J trimming: 2 bases; junction bases outside the gene matches: 9. The whole variable domain, filled in from reference TRBV9 and TRBJ2-7, reads DSGVTQTPKHLITATGQRVTLRCSPRSGDLSVYWYQQSLDQGLQFLIQYYNGEERAKGNILERFSAQQFPDLHSELNLSSLELGDSALYFCASSAGAGGPTYEQYFGPGTRLTVT.

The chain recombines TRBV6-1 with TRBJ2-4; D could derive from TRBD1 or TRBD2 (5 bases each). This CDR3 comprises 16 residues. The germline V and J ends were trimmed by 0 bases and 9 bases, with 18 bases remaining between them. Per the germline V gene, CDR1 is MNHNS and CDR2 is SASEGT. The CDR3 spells CASSEASQGVLGIQYF. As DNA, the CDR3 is TGTGCCAGCAGTGAAGCGAGTCAGGGAGTGTTAGGCATTCAGTACTTC.

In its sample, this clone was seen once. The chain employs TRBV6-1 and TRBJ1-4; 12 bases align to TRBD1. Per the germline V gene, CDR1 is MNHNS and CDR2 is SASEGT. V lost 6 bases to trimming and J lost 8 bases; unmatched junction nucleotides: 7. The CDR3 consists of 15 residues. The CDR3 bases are TGTGCCAGCAGAGATTCGGGGACAGGGGGCGAAAAACTGTTTTTT. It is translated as CASRDSGTGGEKLFF.

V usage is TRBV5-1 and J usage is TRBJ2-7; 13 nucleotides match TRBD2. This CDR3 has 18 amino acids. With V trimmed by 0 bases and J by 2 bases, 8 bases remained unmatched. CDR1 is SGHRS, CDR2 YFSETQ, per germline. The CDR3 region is CASSLVTSGRAVTYEQYF. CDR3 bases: TGCGCCAGCAGCTTGGTCACTAGCGGGAGGGCCGTAACCTACGAGCAGTACTTC.

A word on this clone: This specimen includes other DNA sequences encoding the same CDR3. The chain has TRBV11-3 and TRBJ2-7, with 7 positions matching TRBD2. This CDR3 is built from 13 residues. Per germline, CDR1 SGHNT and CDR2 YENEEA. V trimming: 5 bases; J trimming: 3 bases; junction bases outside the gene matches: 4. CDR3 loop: CASSPSGNYEQYF. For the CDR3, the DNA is TGTGCCAGCAGCCCAAGCGGGAACTACGAGCAGTACTTC.

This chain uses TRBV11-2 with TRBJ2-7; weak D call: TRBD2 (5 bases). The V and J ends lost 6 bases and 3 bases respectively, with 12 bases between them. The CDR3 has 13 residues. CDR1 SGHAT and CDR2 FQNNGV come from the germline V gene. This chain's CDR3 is CASRDSLDYEQYF. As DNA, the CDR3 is TGTGCCAGCAGGGACTCCTTGGACTACGAGCAGTACTTC.

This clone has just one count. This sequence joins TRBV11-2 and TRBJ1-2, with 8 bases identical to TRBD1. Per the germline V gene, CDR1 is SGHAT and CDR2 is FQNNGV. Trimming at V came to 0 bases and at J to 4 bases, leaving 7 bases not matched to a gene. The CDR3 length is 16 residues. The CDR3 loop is CASSLDQGQATYGYTF. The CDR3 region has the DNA TGTGCCAGCAGCTTAGATCAGGGACAGGCTACCTATGGCTACACCTTC.

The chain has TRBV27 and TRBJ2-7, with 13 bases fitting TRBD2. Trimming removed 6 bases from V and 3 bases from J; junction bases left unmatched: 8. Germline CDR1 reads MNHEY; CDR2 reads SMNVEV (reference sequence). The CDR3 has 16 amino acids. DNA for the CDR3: TGTGCCAGCAGGCTGGGGACTAGCGGGGACCTCTACGAGCAGTACTTC. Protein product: CASRLGTSGDLYEQYF.

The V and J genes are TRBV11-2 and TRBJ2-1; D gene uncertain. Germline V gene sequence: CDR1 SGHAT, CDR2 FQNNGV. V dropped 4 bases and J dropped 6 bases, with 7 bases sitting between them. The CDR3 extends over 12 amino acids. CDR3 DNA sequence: TGTGCCAGCAGCTCCCTAAGCAATGAGCAGTTCTTC. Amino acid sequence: CASSSLSNEQFF.

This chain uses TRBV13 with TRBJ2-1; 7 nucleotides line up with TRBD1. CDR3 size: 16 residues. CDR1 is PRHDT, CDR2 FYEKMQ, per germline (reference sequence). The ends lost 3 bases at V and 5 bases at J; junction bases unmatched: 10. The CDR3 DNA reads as TGTGCCAGCAGCTTCTTCAGGGGGAGAAACAACAATGAGCAGTTCTTC. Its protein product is CASSFFRGRNNNEQFF.

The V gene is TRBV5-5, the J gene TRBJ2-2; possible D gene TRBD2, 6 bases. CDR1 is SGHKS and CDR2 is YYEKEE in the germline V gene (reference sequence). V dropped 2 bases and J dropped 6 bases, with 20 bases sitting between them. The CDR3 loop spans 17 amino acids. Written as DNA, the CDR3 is TGTGCCAGCAGCTTAGCCGGGGGAGGTGGGCCGGCCGGGGAGCTGTTTTTT. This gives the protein CASSLAGGGGPAGELFF.

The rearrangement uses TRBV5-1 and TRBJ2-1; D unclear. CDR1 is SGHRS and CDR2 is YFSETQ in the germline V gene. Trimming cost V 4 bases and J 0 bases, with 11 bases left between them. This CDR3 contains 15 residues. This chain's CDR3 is CASSLTQGSYNEQFF. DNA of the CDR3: TGCGCCAGCAGCCTGACTCAAGGCTCCTACAATGAGCAGTTCTTC.

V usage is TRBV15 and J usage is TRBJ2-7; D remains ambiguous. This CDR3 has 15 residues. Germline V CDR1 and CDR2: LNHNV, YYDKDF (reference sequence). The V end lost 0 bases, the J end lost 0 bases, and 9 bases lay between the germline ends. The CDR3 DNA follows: TGTGCCACCAGCAGAGATGGCCTCAGCTCCTACGAGCAGTACTTC. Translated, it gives CATSRDGLSSYEQYF.

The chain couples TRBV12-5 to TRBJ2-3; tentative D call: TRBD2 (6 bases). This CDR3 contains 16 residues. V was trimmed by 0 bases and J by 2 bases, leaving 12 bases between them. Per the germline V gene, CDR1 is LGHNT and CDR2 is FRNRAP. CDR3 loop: CASGLVGTPHTDTQYF. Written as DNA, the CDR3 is TGTGCTAGTGGTTTGGTAGGGACTCCTCACACAGATACGCAGTATTTT.

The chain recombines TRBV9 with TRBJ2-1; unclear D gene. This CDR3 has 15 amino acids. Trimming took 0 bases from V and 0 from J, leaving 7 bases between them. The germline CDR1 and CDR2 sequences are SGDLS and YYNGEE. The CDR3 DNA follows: TGTGCCAGCAGCGTAGAGGAATTCTCCTACAATGAGCAGTTCTTC. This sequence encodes CASSVEEFSYNEQFF.

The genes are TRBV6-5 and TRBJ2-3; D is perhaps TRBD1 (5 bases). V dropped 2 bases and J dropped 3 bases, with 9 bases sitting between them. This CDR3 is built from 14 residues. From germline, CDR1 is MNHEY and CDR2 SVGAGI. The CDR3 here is CASSYRGETDTQYF. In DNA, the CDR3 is TGTGCCAGCAGTTACAGGGGTGAAACAGATACGCAGTATTTT.

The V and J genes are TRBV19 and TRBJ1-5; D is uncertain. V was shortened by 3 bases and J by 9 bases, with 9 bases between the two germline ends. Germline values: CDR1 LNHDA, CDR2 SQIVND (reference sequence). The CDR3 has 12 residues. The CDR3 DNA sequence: TGTGCCAGTAGTATGGAGGAAAGGCCCCAGCATTTT. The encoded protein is CASSMEERPQHF.

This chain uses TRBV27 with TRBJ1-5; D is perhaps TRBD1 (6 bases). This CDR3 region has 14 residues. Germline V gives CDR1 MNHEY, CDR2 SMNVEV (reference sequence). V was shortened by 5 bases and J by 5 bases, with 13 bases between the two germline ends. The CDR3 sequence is CASSRAGEYQPQHF. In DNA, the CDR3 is TGTGCCAGCAGTCGGGCAGGGGAGTATCAGCCCCAGCATTTT.

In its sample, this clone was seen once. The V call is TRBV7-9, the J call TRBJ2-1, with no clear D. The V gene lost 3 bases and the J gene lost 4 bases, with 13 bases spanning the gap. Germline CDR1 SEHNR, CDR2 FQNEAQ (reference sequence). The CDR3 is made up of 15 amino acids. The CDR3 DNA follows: TGTGCCAGCAGCTTCGGACCCTTGGGGTACAATGAGCAGTTCTTC. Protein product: CASSFGPLGYNEQFF.

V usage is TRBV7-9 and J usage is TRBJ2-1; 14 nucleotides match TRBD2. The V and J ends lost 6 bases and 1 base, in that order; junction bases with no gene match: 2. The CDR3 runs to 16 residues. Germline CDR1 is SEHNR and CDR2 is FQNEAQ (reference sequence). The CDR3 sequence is CASSWTSGRSYNEQFF. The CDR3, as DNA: TGTGCCAGCAGTTGGACTAGCGGGAGGTCCTACAATGAGCAGTTCTTC.

The CDR3 is CASGDTYNEQFF. CDR3 DNA sequence: TGTGCCAGCGGGGACACCTACAATGAGCAGTTCTTC. This rearrangement joins TRBV2 to TRBJ2-1; D possibly corresponds to TRBD1 (6 bases). Germline values: CDR1 SNHLY, CDR2 FYNNEI. V was trimmed by 8 bases and J by 2 bases, leaving 7 bases between them. CDR3 length: 12 amino acids.

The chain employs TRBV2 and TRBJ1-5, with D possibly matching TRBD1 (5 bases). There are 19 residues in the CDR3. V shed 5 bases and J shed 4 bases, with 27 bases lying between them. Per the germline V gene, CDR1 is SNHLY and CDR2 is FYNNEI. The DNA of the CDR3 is TGTGCCAGCAGTTGGACGGGCCTCTTCCATAGGGGCGCGAATCAGCCCCAGCATTTT. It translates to CASSWTGLFHRGANQPQHF.